This is a list of T cell receptor beta chains from one sample in a study of CD8 T cells in ankylosing spondylitis. TCRdb ran MiXCR on the 5' RACE reads and lists one entry per CDR3 protein. The sample lists about 540,000 distinct CDR3 sequences; roughly 13% were seen once. Sequenced material: blood, either unsorted or a sorted T cell fraction (not recorded which). These receptors originate from a male donor with ankylosing spondylitis. CDR3s include the opening cysteine and the closing phenylalanine or tryptophan. The order of the fields is J gene, CDR3 length, V gene, D gene, clone size, CDR3 protein, CDR3 DNA. The D gene is left open where the match is weak. Clone size is not always given. Where it is, it says once, few, many or a class for expanded clones.

J: TRBJ2-3; length: 14; V: TRBV24-1; D: TRBD2; size: many; CDR3: CATSTSGSTDTQYF; DNA: TGTGCCACCAGTACTAGCGGGAGCACAGATACGCAGTATTTT
J: TRBJ2-5; length: 14; V: TRBV12-3/TRBV12-4; D: NA; size: few; CDR3: CASSLLGPQETQYF; DNA: TGTGCCAGCAGTTTACTGGGGCCCCAAGAGACCCAGTACTTC
J: TRBJ1-1; length: 14; V: TRBV5-1; D: NA; size: NA; CDR3: CASSLATPNTEAFF; DNA: TGCGCCAGCAGCTTAGCCACACCGAACACTGAAGCTTTCTTT
J: TRBJ2-2; length: 16; V: TRBV5-4; D: TRBD2; size: NA; CDR3: CASSPRSGSGTGELFF; DNA: TGTGCCAGCAGCCCGCGGAGCGGGAGTGGGACCGGGGAGCTGTTTTTT
J: TRBJ2-3; length: 14; V: TRBV11-2; D: NA; size: few; CDR3: CASSLLDSTDTQYF; DNA: TGTGCCAGCAGCCTCCTAGATAGCACAGATACGCAGTATTTT
J: TRBJ2-2; length: 15; V: TRBV12-3/TRBV12-4; D: TRBD2; size: many; CDR3: CASSFSGRNTGELFF; DNA: TGTGCCAGCAGCTTTAGCGGGAGGAACACCGGGGAGCTGTTTTTT
J: TRBJ2-1; length: 16; V: TRBV5-1; D: TRBD2; size: NA; CDR3: CASSLESGRSYNEQFF; DNA: TGCGCCAGCAGCTTGGAGAGCGGGAGATCCTACAATGAGCAGTTCTTC
J: TRBJ2-1; length: 15; V: TRBV12-3/TRBV12-4; D: TRBD1; size: few; CDR3: CASVWAGGYGNEQFF; DNA: TGTGCCAGCGTTTGGGCAGGGGGCTATGGCAATGAGCAGTTCTTC
J: TRBJ2-3; length: 15; V: TRBV30; D: TRBD2; size: NA; CDR3: CAWDLAGMGTDTQYF; DNA: TGTGCCTGGGACCTAGCGGGAATGGGCACAGATACGCAGTATTTT
J: TRBJ2-1; length: 15; V: TRBV21-1; D: NA; size: NA; CDR3: CASPRWRAAYNEQFF; DNA: TGTGCCAGCCCCCGCTGGCGGGCTGCCTACAATGAGCAGTTCTTC
J: TRBJ2-7; length: 14; V: TRBV6-5; D: NA; size: NA; CDR3: CASSYSRTLGEQYF; DNA: TGTGCCAGCAGTTACTCGCGGACCCTGGGGGAGCAGTACTTC
J: TRBJ1-2; length: 16; V: TRBV15; D: NA; size: NA; CDR3: CATSRERKRWGYGYTF; DNA: TGTGCCACCAGCAGAGAGAGGAAACGTTGGGGCTATGGCTACACCTTC
J: TRBJ2-2; length: 14; V: TRBV12-3/TRBV12-4; D: NA; size: many; CDR3: CASTTGVNTGELFF; DNA: TGTGCCAGCACGACAGGCGTGAACACCGGGGAGCTGTTTTTT
J: TRBJ2-2; length: 15; V: TRBV24-1; D: NA; size: NA; CDR3: CATRSSGLNTGELFF; DNA: TGTGCCACCAGGAGCTCGGGCCTTAACACCGGGGAGCTGTTTTTT
J: TRBJ1-1; length: 16; V: TRBV12-3/TRBV12-4; D: TRBD1; size: many; CDR3: CASSAGTGAMNTEAFF; DNA: TGTGCCAGCAGCGCCGGGACAGGGGCGATGAACACTGAAGCTTTCTTT
J: TRBJ2-2; length: 14; V: TRBV6-1; D: NA; size: NA; CDR3: CASSLSGDTGELFF; DNA: TGTGCCAGCAGCTTAAGCGGAGACACCGGGGAGCTGTTTTTT
J: TRBJ2-1; length: 12; V: TRBV29-1; D: NA; size: few; CDR3: CSVGPTLNEQFF; DNA: TGCAGCGTGGGTCCTACACTCAATGAGCAGTTCTTC